This TCR beta chain was documented in a study of lymphopenia after photon versus proton radiotherapy. General study findings and limits: Photon-treated patients lost naive T cells and TCR diversity; proton-treated stayed stable. Oligoclonal CD8+ Temra expansion after nadir drove photon patients' diversity drop. Survival link was tested only in deceased patients; proton benefit remains a possibility.

Data came from immunoSEQ multiplex PCR; TCRdb stores just in-frame clones and leaves some out. The sample consists of 20,000 to 25,000 clones, around four fifths of them appearing once. Comments on this clone: The antigen is undetermined.

The germline V gene has CDR1 KGHSH and CDR2 LQKENI. The CDR3 extends over 15 amino acids. V lost 4 bases and J lost 0; bases outside the gene matches: 2. This receptor was obtained from a man in his forties or fifties with gastric cancer. The specimen was peripheral blood, collected from a patient treated with photon-based radiotherapy. The chain has TRBV18 and TRBJ2-1; 8 bases are shared with TRBD2. The CDR3 DNA sequence: TGTGCCAGCTCACGCGGGGGGACCTCCTACAATGAGCAGTTCTTC. Protein product: CASSRGGTSYNEQFF.